The source of this T cell receptor beta chain is a study of blood T cell repertoires in COVID-19. Looking at the study overall: The United States, Italy and Spain provided the acute and convalescent COVID-19 samples.

The table came from immunoSEQ multiplex PCR; TCRdb's copy has only in-frame clones and leaves some out. The data contain about 16,000 clones, about 91% of them singletons. Looked up from germline, CDR1 is SGHNT and CDR2 is YYREEE (reference sequence). V lost 4 bases, J lost 1 base, and 11 bases lay in between. The CDR3 is 14 residues long. This clonotype was sampled from a human donor in a cohort sampled during active COVID-19. What was sequenced was peripheral blood. This chain uses TRBV5-4 with TRBJ1-1; D unresolved. The CDR3 reads CASSPVSRNTEAFF. Here the CDR3 DNA reads TGTGCCAGCAGCCCCGTAAGTAGGAACACTGAAGCTTTCTTT.